This is a list of T cell receptor beta chains from one sample in a study of blood T cell repertoires in COVID-19. Generated by immunoSEQ multiplex PCR, the TCRdb table keeps only in-frame clones and is missing some. The table records some 110,000 clones, about 83% of them present only once. Sequencing was carried out using peripheral blood. The source of these receptors is a human donor in a cohort sampled during active COVID-19. CDR3s include the opening cysteine and the closing phenylalanine or tryptophan. Each record gives: clone size, J gene, CDR3 length, V gene, D gene, CDR3 protein, CDR3 DNA. A D gene is named only where the DNA matches it firmly. Size values are once, few and many counts, or a class for expanded clones, and some rows have none.

.	TRBJ2-3	14	TRBV29-1	TRBD2	CSVDPGRLADTQYF	TGCAGCGTTGACCCCGGGAGGCTAGCAGATACGCAGTATTTT
.	TRBJ2-2	18	TRBV4-3	TRBD1	CASSHKPGQASNTGELFF	TGCGCCAGCAGCCATAAACCGGGACAGGCTTCGAACACCGGGGAGCTGTTTTTT
.	TRBJ1-4	17	TRBV11-3	.	CASSLGQADSTNEKLFF	TGTGCCAGCAGCTTAGGACAGGCGGATTCAACTAATGAAAAACTGTTTTTT
.	TRBJ2-2	15	TRBV19	.	CASSMDRRGTGELFF	TGTGCCAGTAGTATGGACCGAAGGGGCACCGGGGAGCTGTTTTTT
.	TRBJ1-5	15	TRBV6-5	TRBD1	CASSLGGQGGQPQHF	TGTGCCAGCAGCCTCGGGGGACAGGGAGGGCAGCCCCAGCATTTT
.	TRBJ1-2	16	TRBV4-1	TRBD1	CASSQGPGGNAYGYTF	TGCGCCAGCAGCCAAGGGCCAGGGGGAAATGCCTATGGCTACACCTTC
.	TRBJ1-4	16	TRBV10-2	TRBD1	CASSESSGGRGEKLFF	TGCGCCAGCAGTGAGTCCTCAGGGGGAAGAGGAGAAAAACTGTTTTTT
.	TRBJ2-1	15	TRBV5-1	.	CASSLAGRNNNEQFF	TGCGCCAGCAGCTTAGCGGGTCGAAATAACAATGAGCAGTTCTTC
.	TRBJ1-2	14	TRBV4-3	TRBD1	CASSHGTGAYGYTF	TGCGCCAGCAGCCATGGGACAGGGGCCTATGGCTACACCTTC
.	TRBJ2-5	16	TRBV28	TRBD2	CASSLFSSGSRETQYF	TGTGCCAGCAGTTTATTCAGTAGCGGGAGCCGAGAGACCCAGTACTTC
.	TRBJ2-7	13	TRBV28	.	CASEPGVAYEQYF	TGTGCCAGCGAGCCGGGAGTGGCCTACGAGCAGTACTTC
few	TRBJ1-1	15	TRBV19	.	CASSPPGGRLTEAFF	TGTGCCAGTAGTCCCCCCGGGGGGCGGCTTACTGAAGCTTTCTTT
.	TRBJ1-5	15	TRBV19	TRBD1	CASSPRGLGNQPQHF	TGTGCCAGTAGTCCCAGGGGGCTCGGCAATCAGCCCCAGCATTTT
.	TRBJ1-5	14	TRBV27	.	CASSEGELNQPQHF	TGTGCCAGCAGTGAAGGAGAGCTTAATCAGCCCCAGCATTTT
.	TRBJ2-1	15	TRBV7-7	TRBD2	CASSPSAGSYNEQFF	TGTGCCAGCAGCCCGTCAGCGGGGTCCTACAATGAGCAGTTCTTC
.	TRBJ2-3	17	TRBV5-6	TRBD2	CASSLGGLAGDGDTQYF	TGTGCCAGCAGCTTGGGGGGACTAGCGGGAGATGGTGATACGCAGTATTTT
.	TRBJ2-3	13	TRBV27	.	CASSLSYRDTQYF	TGTGCCAGCAGTTTATCGTACAGAGATACGCAGTATTTT
.	TRBJ2-1	17	TRBV7-2	TRBD2	CASSLSGGGFSYNEQFF	TGTGCCAGCAGCTTAAGCGGGGGTGGGTTCTCCTACAATGAGCAGTTCTTC
.	TRBJ1-2	13	TRBV30	TRBD1	CAWSTTGTHGYTF	TGTGCCTGGAGTACGACAGGGACCCATGGCTACACCTTC
.	TRBJ1-1	12	TRBV30	.	CAWSGGSAEAFF	TGTGCCTGGAGCGGAGGGTCGGCTGAAGCTTTCTTT
.	TRBJ2-7	14	TRBV6-6	.	CASSYDSTTVEQYF	TGTGCCAGCAGTTACGACAGTACTACGGTCGAGCAGTACTTC
few	TRBJ2-7	14	TRBV4-1	TRBD2	CASSLTSGSYEQYF	TGCGCCAGCAGCCTGACTAGCGGGAGCTACGAGCAGTACTTC
.	TRBJ2-7	12	TRBV19	.	CASKAGINEQYF	TGTGCCAGTAAGGCAGGTATCAACGAGCAGTACTTC
.	TRBJ2-7	16	TRBV14	.	CASSQDLSGPEAEQYF	TGTGCCAGCAGCCAAGATCTATCCGGTCCTGAGGCCGAGCAGTACTTC
once	TRBJ1-5	14	TRBV7-9	.	CASSYSGGNQPQHF	TGTGCCAGCAGCTACTCGGGGGGCAATCAGCCCCAGCATTTT
.	TRBJ2-7	15	TRBV28	TRBD1	CASSPAYRGTYEQYF	TGTGCCAGCAGTCCTGCCTACAGGGGCACCTACGAGCAGTACTTC
.	TRBJ1-2	13	TRBV19	.	CASSKAVAGGYTF	TGTGCCAGTAGCAAGGCAGTGGCAGGAGGCTACACCTTC
.	TRBJ1-1	13	TRBV5-4	TRBD1	CASRIKTGVDAFF	TGTGCCAGCAGAATAAAGACAGGGGTGGATGCTTTCTTT
.	TRBJ1-2	13	TRBV12-3/TRBV12-4	.	CASNLGRWDGYTF	TGTGCCAGCAACTTGGGCAGGTGGGATGGCTACACCTTC
.	TRBJ2-1	13	TRBV9	TRBD2	CASSPGTSPEQFF	TGTGCCAGCAGCCCTGGGACTAGCCCCGAGCAGTTCTTC